Listed below are T cell receptor beta chains from one sample, sequenced in a study of regulatory T cells in long-lasting Graves disease. TCRdb called the multiplex PCR reads again in MiXCR, with one record for every CDR3 protein. The repertoire holds approximately 440,000 distinct CDR3 sequences, 20% to 25% seen once, with about a quarter in the top ten. The starting material was peripheral blood mononuclear cells (PBMCs), obtained when the disease was refractory, from a patient treated with antithyroid drugs. The source is a female donor with Graves disease. Each CDR3 is given with its conserved first and last residue. The order of the fields is J gene, D gene, CDR3 length, V gene, clone size, CDR3 protein, CDR3 DNA. A D gene is named only where the DNA matches it firmly. Clone size appears in some rows only: once, few, many, or a class for an expanded clone.

j_gene: TRBJ1-4
d_gene: NA
len: 15
v_gene: TRBV7-9
abundance: NA
CDR3aa: CASSPPGNRREKLFF
CDR3nt: TGTGCCAGCAGCCCACCCGGGAACCGTAGGGAAAAACTGTTTTTT

j_gene: TRBJ2-2
d_gene: TRBD2
len: 14
v_gene: TRBV29-1
abundance: NA
CDR3aa: CSIPLSGGTGELFF
CDR3nt: TGCAGCATTCCCCTCAGCGGGGGGACCGGGGAGCTGTTTTTT

j_gene: TRBJ2-6
d_gene: NA
len: 15
v_gene: TRBV28
abundance: NA
CDR3aa: CASTIALSGANVLTF
CDR3nt: TGTGCCAGCACAATTGCCCTCTCTGGGGCCAACGTCCTGACTTTC

j_gene: TRBJ2-7
d_gene: NA
len: 13
v_gene: TRBV29-1
abundance: few
CDR3aa: CSVGPGLSYEQYF
CDR3nt: TGCAGCGTTGGGCCGGGACTCTCCTACGAGCAGTACTTC

j_gene: TRBJ1-1
d_gene: NA
len: 19
v_gene: TRBV20-1
abundance: few
CDR3aa: CSARDRGAGTVRTIAEAFF
CDR3nt: TGCAGTGCTAGAGATCGGGGAGCAGGAACTGTTCGAACGATCGCTGAAGCTTTCTTT

j_gene: TRBJ2-3
d_gene: TRBD2
len: 17
v_gene: TRBV7-3
abundance: NA
CDR3aa: CASSPFGAGGRTDTQYF
CDR3nt: TGTGCCAGCAGCCCGTTCGGGGCGGGAGGGAGAACAGATACGCAGTATTTT

j_gene: TRBJ2-7
d_gene: NA
len: 13
v_gene: TRBV5-4
abundance: NA
CDR3aa: CASSSGGSLEQYF
CDR3nt: TGTGCCAGCAGTTCTGGAGGCAGTCTGGAGCAGTACTTC

j_gene: TRBJ1-1
d_gene: TRBD1
len: 15
v_gene: TRBV2
abundance: many
CDR3aa: CASSPQGAMNTEAFF
CDR3nt: TGTGCCAGCAGTCCGCAGGGGGCTATGAACACTGAAGCTTTCTTT

j_gene: TRBJ2-1
d_gene: NA
len: 15
v_gene: TRBV2
abundance: NA
CDR3aa: CASTGEPSSYNEQFF
CDR3nt: TGTGCCAGCACAGGCGAACCGAGCTCCTACAATGAGCAGTTCTTC

j_gene: TRBJ1-1
d_gene: NA
len: 12
v_gene: TRBV12-3/TRBV12-4
abundance: many
CDR3aa: CASSLIGVEAFF
CDR3nt: TGTGCCAGCAGTTTGATTGGGGTTGAAGCTTTCTTT

j_gene: TRBJ2-2
d_gene: NA
len: 14
v_gene: TRBV7-2
abundance: NA
CDR3aa: CASGLLWANGELFF
CDR3nt: TGTGCCAGCGGCCTCCTATGGGCCAACGGGGAGCTGTTTTTT

j_gene: TRBJ1-1
d_gene: NA
len: 12
v_gene: TRBV11-2
abundance: NA
CDR3aa: CASSLERGGLFF
CDR3nt: TGTGCCAGCAGCTTAGAAAGGGGCGGTCTTTTTTTT

j_gene: TRBJ2-1
d_gene: NA
len: 16
v_gene: TRBV6-1
abundance: NA
CDR3aa: CASSLLLPATHNEQFF
CDR3nt: TGTGCCAGCAGCCTGCTTTTGCCAGCCACCCACAATGAGCAGTTCTTC

j_gene: TRBJ2-3
d_gene: NA
len: 12
v_gene: TRBV20-1
abundance: NA
CDR3aa: CSAMTPAITQYF
CDR3nt: TGCAGTGCCATGACTCCTGCTATTACGCAGTATTTT

j_gene: TRBJ2-5
d_gene: NA
len: 13
v_gene: TRBV2
abundance: many
CDR3aa: CASSDGGQETQYF
CDR3nt: TGTGCCAGCAGCGACGGCGGCCAAGAGACCCAGTACTTC

j_gene: TRBJ2-7
d_gene: TRBD2
len: 18
v_gene: TRBV7-2
abundance: few
CDR3aa: CASSPRLAGVVGSYEQYF
CDR3nt: TGTGCCAGCAGCCCGAGACTAGCGGGAGTAGTGGGGTCCTACGAGCAGTACTTC

j_gene: TRBJ2-7
d_gene: NA
len: 12
v_gene: TRBV6-1
abundance: few
CDR3aa: CASKGPSDEQYF
CDR3nt: TGTGCCAGCAAGGGCCCCTCTGACGAGCAGTACTTC

j_gene: TRBJ1-2
d_gene: NA
len: 14
v_gene: TRBV20-1
abundance: NA
CDR3aa: CSAPGTGLHYGYTF
CDR3nt: TGCAGTGCTCCCGGGACCGGGTTACACTATGGCTACACCTTC

j_gene: TRBJ2-6
d_gene: NA
len: 13
v_gene: TRBV28
abundance: many
CDR3aa: CATKPSGANVLTF
CDR3nt: TGTGCCACCAAGCCCTCTGGGGCCAACGTCCTGACTTTC

j_gene: TRBJ2-7
d_gene: TRBD2
len: 16
v_gene: TRBV11-2
abundance: NA
CDR3aa: CASSWSWTSGAYEQYF
CDR3nt: TGTGCCAGCAGCTGGTCCTGGACTAGCGGGGCGTACGAGCAGTACTTC

j_gene: TRBJ2-7
d_gene: TRBD2
len: 15
v_gene: TRBV28
abundance: many
CDR3aa: CASSVGGTSIYEQYF
CDR3nt: TGTGCCAGCAGTGTAGGCGGGACTAGCATTTACGAGCAGTACTTC

j_gene: TRBJ1-5
d_gene: NA
len: 14
v_gene: TRBV3-1
abundance: few
CDR3aa: CASSQVGFNQPQHF
CDR3nt: TGTGCCAGCAGCCAAGTCGGGTTCAATCAGCCCCAGCATTTT

j_gene: TRBJ1-1
d_gene: NA
len: 15
v_gene: TRBV7-8
abundance: many
CDR3aa: CASRLTGRMNTEAFF
CDR3nt: TGTGCCAGCAGATTAACAGGGAGAATGAACACTGAAGCTTTCTTT

j_gene: TRBJ2-7
d_gene: TRBD2
len: 17
v_gene: TRBV4-2
abundance: few
CDR3aa: CASSPSGLAGGRYEQYF
CDR3nt: TGTGCCAGCAGCCCTTCGGGACTAGCGGGAGGGCGCTACGAGCAGTACTTC

j_gene: TRBJ1-4
d_gene: NA
len: 13
v_gene: TRBV9
abundance: NA
CDR3aa: CASSGGGNEKLFF
CDR3nt: TGTGCCAGCAGCGGGGGAGGGAATGAAAAACTGTTTTTT

j_gene: TRBJ2-7
d_gene: TRBD2
len: 16
v_gene: TRBV20-1
abundance: NA
CDR3aa: CSARPPIAGENYEQYF
CDR3nt: TGCAGTGCTCGACCGCCAATCGCGGGAGAGAACTACGAGCAGTACTTC

j_gene: TRBJ1-1
d_gene: TRBD1
len: 14
v_gene: TRBV19
abundance: few
CDR3aa: CASSIDRGNTEAFF
CDR3nt: TGTGCCAGTAGTATCGACAGGGGGAACACTGAAGCTTTCTTT

j_gene: TRBJ1-6
d_gene: TRBD1
len: 13
v_gene: TRBV20-1
abundance: many
CDR3aa: CSASGQGNSPLHF
CDR3nt: TGCAGTGCCTCGGGACAGGGTAATTCACCCCTCCACTTT

j_gene: TRBJ2-7
d_gene: TRBD1
len: 13
v_gene: TRBV18
abundance: few
CDR3aa: CASSPSDRGEQYF
CDR3nt: TGTGCCAGCTCACCCTCGGACAGGGGCGAGCAGTACTTC

j_gene: TRBJ1-1
d_gene: TRBD1
len: 12
v_gene: TRBV5-1
abundance: few
CDR3aa: CASSFDRGRAFF
CDR3nt: TGCGCCAGCAGCTTTGACAGGGGGCGAGCTTTCTTT

j_gene: TRBJ2-7
d_gene: TRBD2
len: 15
v_gene: TRBV29-1
abundance: NA
CDR3aa: CSVGSSGWSSYEQYF
CDR3nt: TGCAGCGTTGGGTCTAGCGGGTGGAGCTCCTACGAGCAGTACTTC

j_gene: TRBJ2-7
d_gene: TRBD2
len: 15
v_gene: TRBV4-1
abundance: NA
CDR3aa: CASSQTSGTSYEQYF
CDR3nt: TGCGCCAGCAGCCAAACTAGCGGGACTTCCTACGAGCAGTACTTC

j_gene: TRBJ2-7
d_gene: TRBD1
len: 14
v_gene: TRBV20-1
abundance: few
CDR3aa: CSAYRDSPFYEQYF
CDR3nt: TGCAGTGCTTACCGGGACAGTCCCTTCTACGAGCAGTACTTC

j_gene: TRBJ1-2
d_gene: TRBD1
len: 12
v_gene: TRBV28
abundance: many
CDR3aa: CASRDRDYGYTF
CDR3nt: TGTGCCAGCAGAGACAGGGACTATGGCTACACCTTC

j_gene: TRBJ2-2
d_gene: TRBD1
len: 10
v_gene: TRBV28
abundance: many
CDR3aa: CAVQGAHFVF
CDR3nt: TGTGCCGTGCAGGGGGCGCATTTTGTTTTT

j_gene: TRBJ1-1
d_gene: NA
len: 15
v_gene: TRBV5-1
abundance: NA
CDR3aa: CASSLASTARTEAFF
CDR3nt: TGCGCCAGCAGCTTGGCCTCGACAGCCAGAACTGAAGCTTTCTTT

j_gene: TRBJ1-5
d_gene: TRBD1
len: 17
v_gene: TRBV28
abundance: few
CDR3aa: CASSPTGVRDSNQPQHF
CDR3nt: TGTGCCAGCAGTCCGACAGGGGTTAGGGATAGCAATCAGCCCCAGCATTTT

j_gene: TRBJ1-1
d_gene: TRBD1
len: 16
v_gene: TRBV11-1
abundance: NA
CDR3aa: CASNERGAGGNTEAFF
CDR3nt: TGTGCCAGCAACGAGAGAGGGGCAGGGGGGAACACTGAAGCTTTCTTT

j_gene: TRBJ1-4
d_gene: NA
len: 15
v_gene: TRBV30
abundance: NA
CDR3aa: CAWSAPDRLNEKLFF
CDR3nt: TGTGCCTGGAGCGCCCCCGACAGGCTGAATGAAAAACTGTTTTTT

j_gene: TRBJ2-7
d_gene: NA
len: 14
v_gene: TRBV15
abundance: NA
CDR3aa: CATSRSTGSYEQYF
CDR3nt: TGTGCCACCAGCCGTAGCACAGGGTCCTACGAGCAGTACTTC

j_gene: TRBJ1-4
d_gene: NA
len: 14
v_gene: TRBV12-3/TRBV12-4
abundance: many
CDR3aa: CASRIIGVGEKLFF
CDR3nt: TGTGCCAGCAGAATAATAGGGGTTGGTGAAAAACTGTTTTTT

j_gene: TRBJ2-7
d_gene: TRBD1
len: 15
v_gene: TRBV29-1
abundance: NA
CDR3aa: CSVEGTGTGVDEQYF
CDR3nt: TGCAGCGTTGAGGGAACCGGGACAGGGGTAGACGAGCAGTACTTC

j_gene: TRBJ2-5
d_gene: NA
len: 13
v_gene: TRBV24-1
abundance: NA
CDR3aa: CATSEPGQETQYF
CDR3nt: TGTGCCACCAGTGAGCCGGGGCAAGAGACCCAGTACTTC

j_gene: TRBJ2-7
d_gene: TRBD1
len: 14
v_gene: TRBV14
abundance: many
CDR3aa: CASSPTGGFYEQYF
CDR3nt: TGTGCCAGCAGTCCGACAGGGGGGTTCTACGAGCAGTACTTC

j_gene: TRBJ2-7
d_gene: TRBD1
len: 18
v_gene: TRBV29-1
abundance: NA
CDR3aa: CSVDPPSLGQGVSYEQYF
CDR3nt: TGCAGCGTTGATCCACCCTCCTTGGGACAGGGAGTATCCTACGAGCAGTACTTC

j_gene: TRBJ2-7
d_gene: NA
len: 13
v_gene: TRBV28
abundance: few
CDR3aa: CASSLSEAYEQYF
CDR3nt: TGTGCCAGCAGTTTATCAGAGGCCTACGAGCAGTACTTC

j_gene: TRBJ2-7
d_gene: TRBD1
len: 14
v_gene: TRBV7-9
abundance: NA
CDR3aa: CASQGERTAYEQYF
CDR3nt: TGTGCCAGCCAGGGGGAGCGTACCGCCTACGAGCAGTACTTC

j_gene: TRBJ2-7
d_gene: TRBD2
len: 15
v_gene: TRBV20-1
abundance: few
CDR3aa: CSARDSSAGAYEQYF
CDR3nt: TGCAGTGCTAGAGATTCTTCGGCGGGAGCTTACGAGCAGTACTTC

j_gene: TRBJ1-1
d_gene: NA
len: 13
v_gene: TRBV6-2/TRBV6-3
abundance: few
CDR3aa: CASSRGYWTEAFF
CDR3nt: TGTGCCAGCAGCCGGGGGTATTGGACTGAAGCTTTCTTT

j_gene: TRBJ2-4
d_gene: TRBD2
len: 15
v_gene: TRBV5-1
abundance: many
CDR3aa: CASSLVAGAGNIQYF
CDR3nt: TGCGCCAGCAGCTTGGTAGCGGGAGCAGGAAACATTCAGTACTTC

j_gene: TRBJ2-4
d_gene: NA
len: 13
v_gene: TRBV6-1
abundance: NA
CDR3aa: CASSERLKNIQYF
CDR3nt: TGTGCCAGCAGTGAACGACTAAAAAACATTCAGTACTTC

j_gene: TRBJ1-5
d_gene: TRBD1
len: 15
v_gene: TRBV19
abundance: NA
CDR3aa: CASSGTAHSNQPQHF
CDR3nt: TGTGCCAGTAGCGGGACAGCTCATAGCAATCAGCCCCAGCATTTT